The present TCR beta chain was sequenced within a study of blood T cell repertoires in COVID-19. Study as a whole: Material from acute and convalescent COVID-19 was sourced from the United States, Italy and Spain. The analysed material was cDNA or gDNA that came from T cells, B-cell-depleted T cells, or PBMCs.

Germline CDR1 and CDR2: SGHNT and YYREEE (reference sequence). V was cut by 2 bases and J by 7 bases, with 12 bases left in between. This CDR3 contains 13 residues. Per the original methods: From reference gene primer amplification, estimates of nucleated cell counts were derived. The protocol was immunoSEQ multiplex PCR, while the TCRdb copy is restricted to in-frame clones and leaves out a portion. V, J and clone size were drawn from that table, and D and trimming were deduced from the DNA. The sample has roughly 300,000 clones, around 86% seen once. V usage is TRBV5-4 and J usage is TRBJ2-5, with D unresolved. The sequence was obtained from a human donor in a cohort sampled during active COVID-19. Sequencing was performed on peripheral blood. CDR3 region: CASSLVGVGTQYF. The CDR3 nucleotides read TGTGCCAGCAGCTTAGTAGGAGTTGGGACCCAGTACTTC.